This T cell receptor beta chain came from a study of T-cell memory formation after mild COVID-19 (dated by TCRdb to the early 2020s). General notes on the study: TCR sequence clusters from the two donors were found to be largely donor specific. In a couple of donors, T-cell clones that expanded and contracted after mild COVID-19 were followed by sequencing TCRalpha and TCRbeta repertoires longitudinally. The cohort comprised two young, previously healthy adult volunteers, one female and one male. Overall results and qualifications from the work: Clones contracting from day 15 to 85 had balanced CD4/CD8 phenotypes, while a second wave expanding from day 15 to 37 was biased towards CD4+. The detection of some responding clones in pre-infection memory suggests that pre-existing cross-reactive memory T cells joined the SARS-CoV-2 response. Contracting CD4+ clones were located mainly in the CM and EM memory subsets, whereas CD8+ clones were found to be enriched in EMRA. SARS-CoV-2 specificity was not confirmed for the second-wave clones peaking on day 37. Only two mild cases were covered by the study, and larger cohorts that include severe cases with pre-infection samples were considered necessary.

Ficoll-Paque density gradient centrifugation was the method used to isolate PBMCs. The junction carries 11 bases between V and J, which are trimmed by 2 bases and 3 bases respectively. CDR1 and CDR2 were assigned from the germline V gene (reference sequence) as GTSNPN and SVGIG. From the cysteine up to the phenylalanine, the CDR3 has a length of 13 residues. The read is trimmed to its CDR3 DNA, 39 bases read in frame from base 1. Note on this clonotype: Its antigen target is currently unknown. Base qualities are not recorded, but no much larger clone differs from it by a single base.

Sequenced on an Illumina NovaSeq 6000. TCRalpha and TCRbeta cDNA libraries were built by 5'RACE with constant-segment primers, adding sample barcodes and unique molecular identifiers. RNA was extracted from every sample with Trizol reagent. Amplification of the libraries took two PCR steps, and the second step added a second sample barcode plus Illumina TruSeq adapters. Libraries were sequenced on an Illumina NovaSeq with 2 x 150 bp paired-end reads. The original pipeline was this. The reads were demultiplexed and collapsed into UMI-guided consensus sequences using migec v1.2.7. Using mixcr v2.1.11, the UMI consensuses were aligned to TRA and TRB V and J templates and assembled into clonotypes. A clonotype was counted as expanded or contracted only if both edgeR and NoisET called the change significant, with noise models trained on biological replicates. For edgeR calls, the cutoffs were a false discovery rate-adjusted p below 0.01 and a log2 fold-change threshold of 1. As an exploratory analysis of dynamics, max-normalized trajectories of the 1000 most abundant clonotypes were examined with PCA combined with hierarchical clustering. Separately sequenced CD4+ and CD8+ repertoires were used to assign the CD4 or CD8 phenotype of responding clones. The raw public data were reprocessed by TCRdb itself: fastp quality trimming at Q25, MiXCR clonotype calling, in-frame beta chains only. Identical CDR3 protein sequences are pooled into one entry, listed with their most common genes and DNA. TCRdb, rather than the study authors, made the V and J calls. The sample data list under 250,000 distinct CDR3 sequences, and roughly 15% of these were observed just once. Of the sample, less than 2.5% falls within the top ten clones.

This clonotype originated in an adult woman who had mild COVID-19 (a few samples of this study predate the infection). The sample titles of this study are shuffled in the database, so cell type and time point are left out; the donor was told from shared clones. The chain couples TRBV30 to TRBJ2-7, and perhaps TRBD2 as D gene, on 6 matching bases. The sequenced sample consisted of PBMCs or a T cell subset sorted from them (not recorded which). CDR3 sequence: CAWSRAGSYEQYF. The DNA sequence follows: TGTGCCTGGAGTCGGGCGGGGAGCTACGAGCAGTACTTC. The reference TRBV30 and TRBJ2-7 proteins fill in what lies around the CDR3, so the full variable domain reads SQTIHQWPATLVQPVGSPLSLECTVEGTSNPNLYWYRQAAGRGLQLLFYSVGIGQISSEVPQNLSASRPQDRQFILSSKKLLLSDSGFYLCAWSRAGSYEQYFGPGTRLTVT.